There are many counts of the clone carrying this T cell receptor (beta chain). Its antigen is currently unknown. Tregs were sorted as CD4+CD25+CD127-/low cells. The study's findings and limits: Tumor Tregs overlapped most with tumor, then blood, naive CD4+ cells. Whole repertoires were not studied in the larger cohort, only one V-J beta rearrangement. Tumor memory CD4+ T cell TCR gene usage was found to cluster with blood and lymph node memory CD4+ cells and with lymph node naive CD4+ cells.

The V end lost 4 bases, the J end lost 12 bases, and 19 bases lay between the germline ends. This CDR3 has 13 residues. Full-length variable regions came from constant-region reverse primers plus semi-nested Nested Universal Primer A PCR. TCRdb re-called the 5' RACE reads through MiXCR, storing one row per CDR3 protein. The sample comprises 50,000 to 60,000 distinct CDR3 sequences, about a fifth of which are singletons, and 3.2% rests with the top ten. This TCR came from a female donor with breast cancer. V and J are TRBV12-3 or TRBV12-4 and TRBJ2-7, with a tentative D call TRBD2 (6 bases). Input material: tumor-infiltrating Tregs sorted from the breast tumor. CDR3 coding DNA: TGTGCCAGCAGTTCCACGACCGAACTAGCTAGGTACTTC. This sequence encodes CASSSTTELARYF.